This TCR beta chain was observed in a study of T-cell reconstitution after alpha-beta-depleted transplantation in children. The junction had 15 bases not matched to a gene; V was cut back by 7 bases and J by 6 bases. The germline V gene has CDR1 MDHEN and CDR2 SYDVKM. CDR3 size: 16 residues. The TCRbeta library was prepared with unique molecular identifiers. MiXCR, applied by TCRdb to the PCR reads, yields one record per CDR3 protein. Of some 240,000 distinct CDR3 sequences in the sample, 9.7% were seen once. This clonotype was counted ten times or more. Source: PBMCs from the stem cell graft donor, taken from the stem cell graft. The TCR comes from a human donor who donated a stem cell graft to a child with SCID. V gene TRBV28 combines with J gene TRBJ2-3; 8 bases are shared with TRBD1. The CDR3 loop reads CASKGPRRTGWDTQYF. The CDR3, as DNA: TGTGCCAGCAAGGGCCCCCGCCGGACAGGGTGGGATACGCAGTATTTT.